This T cell receptor (beta chain) derives from a study of T-cell memory formation after mild COVID-19. About the study: Among the donors, TCR clusters were largely specific to each donor.

A single record per CDR3 protein comes from TCRdb applying MiXCR to the 5' RACE reads. This table has fewer than 700,000 distinct CDR3 sequences, roughly 20% appearing once. Points from the study as a whole: Contracting CD4+ clones lay largely in CM and EM, with CD8+ ones residing in EMRA. Second-wave clones peaking on day 37 lacked confirmed SARS-CoV-2 specificity. Memory from before infection featured some responding clones, which suggests cross-reactive memory joined.

Of note for this clonotype: Its antigen is as yet unknown.

The receptor was isolated from an adult woman who had mild COVID-19 (a few samples of this study predate the infection). Cell type and time point are not known. Sequencing was performed on PBMCs or a T cell subset sorted from them (not recorded which).

CDR3 bases: TGTGCCAGCAGCTTATCAAGACAGGGTGAAGCTTTCTTT. Translation: CASSLSRQGEAFF. This chain joins TRBV7-9 and TRBJ1-1, with TRBD1 matching 7 bases. The CDR3 consists of 13 residues. Looked up from germline, CDR1 is SEHNR and CDR2 is FQNEAQ (reference sequence). The junction had 4 bases not matched to a gene; V was cut back by 2 bases and J by 7 bases.